This T cell receptor beta chain was obtained from a study of shared clonotypes between healthy human individuals. General study points: What naive subsets generally showed was a larger estimated richness than memory subsets showed.

A remark on this clone: The antigen remains undetermined.

In germline, CDR1 is SEHNR, CDR2 FQNEAQ (reference sequence). J lost 15 bases, V lost 5 bases, and 13 bases had no gene match. The CDR3 has 13 amino acids. Deep level was the assay's run setting. For every subset, genomic DNA was evenly distributed across several immunoSEQ plates. Measured with immunoSEQ multiplex PCR; TCRdb has only the in-frame clones, and not every one. Of some 2,500,000 clones in the sample, under 95% are singletons; the top ten hold about 0.34%. Sequenced input: naive CD4+ T cells from PBMCs. Subset given: CD45RA+ positively selected. This clonotype was obtained from a man aged 18-30 years in good health. Some clones in this sample may be carry-over from other donors' samples. The V and J genes are TRBV7-9 and TRBJ2-1; 7 positions match TRBD1. In nucleotides, the CDR3 is TGTGCCAGCAGCCTAATCGACAGGGTAAGGCGGTTCTTC. Translating gives CASSLIDRVRRFF.